The 23 T cell receptor beta chains reported below all come from one sample, sequenced in a study of blood T cell repertoires in COVID-19. Sequencing was performed with immunoSEQ multiplex PCR; in TCRdb, only in-frame clones are kept and a portion is missing. Among 130,000 to 150,000 clones, 70% to 85% were seen once, and the ten largest hold approximately 9%. Sequencing was carried out using peripheral blood. These receptors were taken from an elderly woman in a cohort sampled during active or convalescent COVID-19.

The V gene is TRBV12-5, the J gene TRBJ1-3; TRBD1 agrees at 9 bases. V lost 2 bases, J lost 0 bases, and 2 bases stayed unmatched. From germline, CDR1 is LGHNT and CDR2 FRNRAP. CDR3 length equals 16 residues. In DNA, the CDR3 is TGTGCTAGTGGTTTGAGGACAGGGGTCTCTGGAAACACCATATATTTT. Translation: CASGLRTGVSGNTIYF. The full variable domain, in which reference TRBV12-5 and TRBJ1-3 provide the parts outside the CDR3, is DARVTQTPRHKVTEMGQEVTMRCQPILGHNTVFWYRQTMMQGLELLAYFRNRAPLDDSGMPKDRFSAEMPDATLATLKIQPSEPRDSAVYFCASGLRTGVSGNTIYFGEGSWLTVV.

The chain combines TRBV2 with TRBJ2-1, with no clear D. The length of the CDR3 is 10 residues. CDR1 and CDR2 from the germline V gene are SNHLY and FYNNEI. V lost 8 bases to trimming and J lost 11 bases, with 10 bases between them. The DNA for the CDR3 is TGTGCCAGCTCGGTATCTAAGCAGTTCTTC. The encoded protein is CASSVSKQFF.

This chain uses TRBV18 with TRBJ1-4, with 8 bases matching TRBD1. Germline trimming cut 4 bases from V and 4 bases from J; bases unmatched to any gene: 2. Germline-derived CDR1 and CDR2 are KGHSH and LQKENI. This CDR3 spans 14 amino acids. The CDR3 DNA follows: TGTGCCAGCTCACAGGACAGGGTTAATGAAAAACTGTTTTTT. Amino acids: CASSQDRVNEKLFF.

V usage is TRBV27 and J usage is TRBJ1-1, with 7 positions matching TRBD1. The CDR3 consists of 21 residues. Germline assignment: CDR1 MNHEY and CDR2 SMNVEV (reference sequence). J lost 0 bases, V lost 6 bases, and 25 bases had no gene match. CDR3 amino acids: CASSHLRMTGRTPGLNTEAFF. CDR3 DNA sequence: TGTGCCAGCAGCCACCTTAGGATGACAGGGCGCACCCCGGGTCTGAACACTGAAGCTTTCTTT.

The chain recombines TRBV9 with TRBJ2-1; 8 nucleotides align to TRBD2. The germline CDR1 and CDR2 sequences are SGDLS and YYNGEE. The CDR3 spans 16 residues. Trimming at V came to 0 bases and at J to 4 bases, leaving 6 bases not matched to a gene. The CDR3 loop reads CASSVVGGGSYNEQFF. CDR3 nucleotide sequence: TGTGCCAGCAGCGTAGTGGGCGGGGGGTCGTACAATGAGCAGTTCTTC. The full variable domain, its missing parts supplied by reference TRBV9 and TRBJ2-1, is DSGVTQTPKHLITATGQRVTLRCSPRSGDLSVYWYQQSLDQGLQFLIQYYNGEERAKGNILERFSAQQFPDLHSELNLSSLELGDSALYFCASSVVGGGSYNEQFFGPGTRLTVL.

CDR3 DNA sequence: TGTGCCAGTAGTTCGGGGGTCGTCTTCAACGGGGAGCTGTTTTTT. It specifies CASSSGVVFNGELFF. The genes are TRBV19 and TRBJ2-2; tentative D call: TRBD2 (6 bases). V lost 5 bases, J lost 7 bases, and 17 bases lay in between. The CDR3 has 15 amino acids. Per germline, CDR1 LNHDA and CDR2 SQIVND (reference sequence). The full variable domain, completed using reference TRBV19 and TRBJ2-2, is DGGITQSPKYLFRKEGQNVTLSCEQNLNHDAMYWYRQDPGQGLRLIYYSQIVNDFQKGDIAEGYSVSREKKESFPLTVTSAQKNPTAFYLCASSSGVVFNGELFFGEGSRLTVL.

The J gene is TRBJ1-2, the V gene TRBV28, with 7 bases fitting TRBD1. The ends lost 6 bases at V and 8 bases at J; junction bases unmatched: 3. CDR3 length: 11 residues. Germline V gene sequence: CDR1 MDHEN, CDR2 SYDVKM. As DNA, the CDR3 is TGTGCCAGCAGCCCAGGGGGAGGCTACACCTTC. Protein: CASSPGGGYTF.

This clone was counted once. V gene TRBV9 combines with J gene TRBJ2-1, with D possibly being TRBD2 (6 bases). The V end was cut by 0 bases, the J end by 10 bases, with 11 bases between. Germline loops: CDR1 SGDLS, CDR2 YYNGEE. This CDR3 has 13 amino acids. In nucleotides, the CDR3 is TGTGCCAGCAGCGTAGAACTAGCCGGAGAGCAGTTCTTC. Its protein is CASSVELAGEQFF.

V and J are TRBV2 and TRBJ1-2; D ambiguous. CDR3 length: 16 residues. V lost 1 base to trimming and J lost 3 bases, with 15 bases between them. Looked up from germline, CDR1 is SNHLY and CDR2 is FYNNEI. The CDR3 sequence is CASSEDLTAGDYGYTF. CDR3 nucleotide sequence: TGTGCCAGCAGTGAAGACCTTACAGCCGGGGACTATGGCTACACCTTC.

This clone came up once. The chain is built from TRBV24-1 and TRBJ2-3, with 7 bases fitting TRBD1. Germline values: CDR1 KGHDR, CDR2 SFDVKD. This CDR3 has 14 residues. The V segment lost 3 bases and the J segment 3 bases; nucleotides outside the gene matches: 2. The CDR3 DNA follows: TGTGCCACCAGTGATGCGACAGGGACAGATACGCAGTATTTT. The encoded protein is CATSDATGTDTQYF.

This sequence joins TRBV9 and TRBJ2-2, with TRBD2 identical over 12 bases. The germline V gene encodes CDR1 SGDLS and CDR2 YYNGEE. The CDR3 sequence is 16 residues long. Trimming took 4 bases from V and 4 from J; bases not matched to a gene: 5. In nucleotides, the CDR3 is TGTGCCAGCAGCCCCCGGACTAGCGGGACCACCGGGGAGCTGTTTTTT. Translated, it gives CASSPRTSGTTGELFF.

V and J are TRBV5-1 and TRBJ2-1; 8 bases are shared with TRBD2. J gave up 9 bases and V 3 bases, and 8 bases lay outside the gene matches. Germline CDR1 SGHRS, CDR2 YFSETQ. The CDR3 totals 14 residues. CDR3 coding DNA: TGCGCCAGCAGCTCGGGGACTAGTTCGCCTGAGCAGTTCTTC. Residues: CASSSGTSSPEQFF.

CDR3 nucleotides: TGTGCCAGCCATAGAGGGGGAAACACCGGGGAGCTGTTTTTT. It is translated as CASHRGGNTGELFF. The rearrangement links TRBV2 to TRBJ2-2, with D possibly TRBD1 on 6 matching bases. This CDR3 contains 14 residues. Trimming left V 8 bases short and J 2 bases short, with 12 bases between. Germline-derived CDR1 and CDR2 are SNHLY and FYNNEI.

The chain uses TRBV4-1 and TRBJ1-4, with 8 nucleotides matching TRBD1. The CDR3 totals 19 residues. V was clipped by 3 bases and J by 0 bases; unmatched bases: 12. Germline CDR1 reads MGHRA; CDR2 reads YSYEKL. This CDR3 is CASSQTGQEWVTTNEKLFF. The CDR3 DNA sequence: TGCGCCAGCAGCCAGACGGGACAGGAGTGGGTTACAACTAATGAAAAACTGTTTTTT.

The V gene is TRBV7-9, the J gene TRBJ2-1; the D gene is possibly TRBD2 (6 bases). This CDR3 has 15 residues. V lost 3 bases and J lost 4, with 13 bases in between. The germline CDR1 and CDR2 sequences are SEHNR and FQNEAQ (reference sequence). DNA of the CDR3: TGTGCCAGCAGCTTGATGGCGGGGCCTTACAATGAGCAGTTCTTC. This encodes CASSLMAGPYNEQFF. The variable domain in full, completed from reference TRBV7-9 and TRBJ2-1, reads DTGVSQNPRHKITKRGQNVTFRCDPISEHNRLYWYRQTLGQGPEFLTYFQNEAQLEKSRLLSDRFSAERPKGSFSTLEIQRTEQGDSAMYLCASSLMAGPYNEQFFGPGTRLTVL.

In this sample, this clone turned up once. This chain joins TRBV13 and TRBJ2-7; maybe TRBD1 (6 bases). V was clipped by 7 bases and J by 6 bases, with 16 bases between them. The CDR3 contains 13 residues. Germline assignment: CDR1 PRHDT and CDR2 FYEKMQ (reference sequence). DNA for the CDR3: TGTGCCAGCACTGCCAGGGGTCAATTCGAGCAGTACTTC. It is translated as CASTARGQFEQYF.

This clone was counted between two and nine times. The rearrangement joins TRBV7-6 to TRBJ1-4, with D perhaps matching TRBD1 (6 bases). Trimming cost V 4 bases and J 5 bases, with 17 bases left between them. Germline V gives CDR1 SGHVS, CDR2 FNYEAQ. The length of the CDR3 is 16 residues. The CDR3 region is CASSSAGWGQNEKLFF. The CDR3, as DNA: TGTGCCAGCAGCTCAGCCGGTTGGGGGCAAAATGAAAAACTGTTTTTT.

The chain employs TRBV6-5 and TRBJ2-2; possible D gene TRBD1, 5 bases. Trimming removed 2 bases from V and 7 bases from J, with 11 bases in between. Per germline, CDR1 MNHEY and CDR2 SVGAGI. CDR3 length equals 14 residues. CDR3 sequence: CASSYKGQGGELFF. CDR3 coding DNA: TGTGCCAGCAGTTACAAGGGGCAAGGCGGGGAGCTGTTTTTT.

The chain recombines TRBV27 with TRBJ2-3, with 15 nucleotides matching TRBD2. Unmatched junction bases numbered 8, after V lost 7 bases and J lost 6 bases. CDR3 length: 16 residues. CDR1 MNHEY and CDR2 SMNVEV come from the germline V gene (reference sequence). The CDR3 reads CASTGLAGGPQDTQYF. The CDR3 nucleotides read TGTGCCAGCACAGGACTAGCGGGGGGGCCGCAGGATACGCAGTATTTT.

The V gene is TRBV2, the J gene TRBJ1-1; 7 nucleotides align to TRBD1. CDR1 and CDR2 (germline): SNHLY, FYNNEI. This CDR3 region has 14 residues. After removal of 6 bases from V and 5 bases from J, the junction contained 9 bases not matched to a gene. CDR3 sequence: CASRSQGIGTEAFF. DNA for the CDR3: TGTGCCAGCAGATCACAGGGGATTGGTACTGAAGCTTTCTTT.

This chain joins TRBV6-5 and TRBJ1-3; D ambiguous. The germline V gene encodes CDR1 MNHEY and CDR2 SVGAGI. Trimming stripped 6 bases from V and 0 bases from J, with 12 bases between. CDR3 length equals 15 residues. This CDR3 is CASSPGPSSGNTIYF. In DNA, the CDR3 is TGTGCCAGCAGCCCGGGTCCAAGCTCTGGAAACACCATATATTTT.

This chain uses TRBV5-5 with TRBJ2-3; 8 bases align to TRBD1. Trimming at V came to 3 bases and at J to 0 bases, leaving 6 bases not matched to a gene. Germline V gives CDR1 SGHKS, CDR2 YYEKEE (reference sequence). CDR3 length equals 16 residues. Here the CDR3 DNA reads TGTGCCAGCAGCTCCCGACAGGGGTTTAGCACAGATACGCAGTATTTT. This sequence encodes CASSSRQGFSTDTQYF.

This clone was counted a few times. The CDR3 sequence is CASSRDRNYGYTF. CDR3 DNA sequence: TGTGCCAGCAGCCGGGACAGGAACTATGGCTACACCTTC. The chain joins TRBV5-6 to TRBJ1-2; TRBD1 matches at 8 bases. This CDR3 region has 13 residues. V lost 4 bases, J lost 2 bases, and 1 base stayed unmatched. Per germline, CDR1 SGHDT and CDR2 YYEEEE.